This T cell receptor (beta chain) was sequenced during a study of technical replicates of blood from a handful of donors. Clones were sequenced by immunoSEQ multiplex PCR, and TCRdb holds only the in-frame ones, with some missing. Of some 13,000 clones listed, over 90% were seen once; the top ten hold 7.4%. The CDR3 consists of 18 residues. V lost 2 bases and J 2 bases, leaving 22 bases between the germline ends. Per the germline V gene, CDR1 is SGHRS and CDR2 is YFSETQ. The sequenced sample consisted of PBMCs. The receptor's source is a human donor in good health. The V call is TRBV5-1, the J call TRBJ2-5, with D perhaps TRBD2 (6 bases). CDR3 DNA: TGCGCCAGCAGCTTTGGAGTTCCGGGACTCTCCCGTCAAGAGACCCAGTACTTC. Residues: CASSFGVPGLSRQETQYF.